This T cell receptor (beta chain) stems from a study of graft-versus-host responses after intestinal transplantation. Study details: Recipients uniformly received anti-thymocyte globulin induction, followed by tacrolimus and steroids for approximately 3 years.

This CDR3 is 13 amino acids long. The V gene's germline CDR1 is SEHNR and CDR2 FQNEAQ (reference sequence). J was trimmed by 2 bases and V by 5 bases; bases with no gene match: 2. Clones were sequenced by immunoSEQ multiplex PCR, and TCRdb holds only the in-frame ones, with some missing. Of 95,000 or so clones listed, around 90% are singletons. The specimen was PBMCs, collected approximately 470 days after intestinal transplant. This clonotype originated in a human patient who received an intestinal transplant, so some T cells may come from the graft donor. The genes are TRBV7-9 and TRBJ1-2, with 7 bases fitting TRBD1. DNA of the CDR3: TGTGCCAGCAGCGCACAGGGGAACTATGGCTACACCTTC. It encodes CASSAQGNYGYTF.